The clone carrying this T cell receptor beta chain was counted at least ten times. The CDR3 contains 12 residues. In germline, CDR1 is SGHNT, CDR2 YYREEE (reference sequence). This record belongs to a study of blood T cells in healthy people across ages. Together with a sample-barcoded 5' primer, a J-beta primer mix was included in a second PCR lasting roughly 6 to 12 cycles. In TCRdb, the 5' RACE reads were re-called with MiXCR into one record per CDR3 protein. The repertoire holds hundreds of thousands of distinct CDR3 sequences, with roughly a quarter as singletons. These sequences were also reported in another study, on T cells of mothers and their children.

The sample taken for sequencing was blood. This chain uses TRBV5-4 with TRBJ2-5, with D possibly matching TRBD2 (6 bases). The DNA end favors TRBJ2-1, so the J call may be wrong. The receptor was isolated from a boy aged 2 to 10 in good health. This CDR3 is CASSSSDNEQFF. In DNA form, the CDR3 reads TGTGCCAGCAGCTCTAGCGACAATGAGCAGTTCTTC.